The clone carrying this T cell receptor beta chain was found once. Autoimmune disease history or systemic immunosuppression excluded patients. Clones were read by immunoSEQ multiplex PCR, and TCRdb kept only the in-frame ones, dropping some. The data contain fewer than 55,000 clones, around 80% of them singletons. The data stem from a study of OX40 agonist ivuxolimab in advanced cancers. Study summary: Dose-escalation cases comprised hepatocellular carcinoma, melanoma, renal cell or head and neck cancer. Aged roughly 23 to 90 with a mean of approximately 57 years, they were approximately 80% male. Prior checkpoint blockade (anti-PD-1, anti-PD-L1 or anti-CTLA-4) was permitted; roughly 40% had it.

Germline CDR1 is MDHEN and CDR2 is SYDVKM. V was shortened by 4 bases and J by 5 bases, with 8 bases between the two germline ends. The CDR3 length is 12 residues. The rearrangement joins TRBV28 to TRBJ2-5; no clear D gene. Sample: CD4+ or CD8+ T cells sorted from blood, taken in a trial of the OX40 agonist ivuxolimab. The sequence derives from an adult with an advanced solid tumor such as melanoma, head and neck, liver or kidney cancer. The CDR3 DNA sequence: TGTGCCAGCAGTTCCGACGGGGAGACCCAGTACTTC. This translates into CASSSDGETQYF.